A selection of T cell receptor beta chains follows, all from one sample in a study of human T cells and chemical hapten exposure. TCRdb reprocessed the RACE reads via MiXCR and lists one record per CDR3 protein. The sample lists approximately 79,000 distinct CDR3 sequences; under 13% were seen once. This sample comprised whole blood, obtained in connection with sensitization to the hapten diphenylcyclopropenone (DPC). The receptors were gathered from a woman aged 45-65 years with alopecia areata. Some clones in this sample may be carry-over from other donors' samples. CDR3s include the opening cysteine and the closing phenylalanine or tryptophan. The order of the fields is CDR3 protein, CDR3 DNA, clone size, V gene, D gene, J gene. The D gene is left open where the match is weak. Clone size is shown for a subset of rows, as once, few, many or a class of expanded clone.

CDR3: CASGIDRWGTEAFF
DNA: TGTGCTAGTGGCATTGACAGGTGGGGCACTGAAGCTTTCTTT
size: .
V: TRBV12-5
D: .
J: TRBJ1-1

CDR3: CASSSTLPENEQFF
DNA: TGTGCCAGCAGTTCTACCCTGCCGGAGAATGAGCAGTTCTTC
size: .
V: TRBV5-4
D: .
J: TRBJ2-1

CDR3: CASTPGTSGFEQFF
DNA: TGTGCCAGCACCCCTGGGACTAGCGGGTTTGAGCAGTTCTTC
size: many
V: TRBV12-3/TRBV12-4
D: TRBD2
J: TRBJ2-1

CDR3: CSGSRDEQFF
DNA: TGCAGCGGGAGTCGGGATGAGCAGTTCTTC
size: many
V: TRBV29-1
D: .
J: TRBJ2-1

CDR3: CASSFLGHNQPQHF
DNA: TGTGCCAGCAGTTTTTTGGGGCACAATCAGCCCCAGCATTTT
size: .
V: TRBV27
D: .
J: TRBJ1-5

CDR3: CASSPGDVKTYEQYF
DNA: TGTGCCAGCAGCCCCGGAGACGTAAAAACCTACGAGCAGTACTTC
size: few
V: TRBV9
D: .
J: TRBJ2-7

CDR3: CASSPSADGTDTQYF
DNA: TGTGCCAGCAGCCCTTCTGCGGATGGCACAGATACGCAGTATTTT
size: few
V: TRBV28
D: .
J: TRBJ2-3

CDR3: CASSTNPSSSGADTQYF
DNA: TGTGCCAGCTCAACTAACCCTAGCTCTAGCGGAGCAGATACGCAGTATTTT
size: few
V: TRBV27
D: TRBD2
J: TRBJ2-3

CDR3: CASIGRGLKETQYF
DNA: TGTGCCAGTATTGGCAGGGGTCTGAAAGAGACCCAGTACTTC
size: few
V: TRBV19
D: .
J: TRBJ2-5

CDR3: CASSMQGAYEQYF
DNA: TGTGCCAGCAGCATGCAGGGCGCCTACGAGCAGTACTTC
size: many
V: TRBV5-5
D: .
J: TRBJ2-7

CDR3: CSAKREGRGNEQFF
DNA: TGCAGTGCAAAGCGGGAGGGCCGAGGCAATGAGCAGTTCTTC
size: .
V: TRBV20-1
D: TRBD2
J: TRBJ2-1

CDR3: CSVGDSYTGELFF
DNA: TGCAGCGTTGGGGACAGCTACACCGGGGAGCTGTTTTTT
size: .
V: TRBV29-1
D: TRBD1
J: TRBJ2-2

CDR3: CASSLGRGKGGRTNPADEQYF
DNA: TGTGCCAGCAGCTTAGGGCGGGGCAAAGGTGGCAGAACCAACCCGGCCGACGAGCAGTACTTC
size: few
V: TRBV7-2
D: .
J: TRBJ2-7

CDR3: CATSRRTQGSPLHF
DNA: TGTGCCACCAGCAGACGTACACAGGGTTCACCCCTCCACTTT
size: many
V: TRBV15
D: .
J: TRBJ1-6

CDR3: CASSGQGNEQYF
DNA: TGCGCCAGCAGCGGACAGGGTAACGAGCAGTACTTC
size: .
V: TRBV5-1
D: TRBD1
J: TRBJ2-7

CDR3: CASSPWANAHEQYF
DNA: TGTGCCAGCTCACCTTGGGCCAACGCCCACGAGCAGTACTTC
size: .
V: TRBV18
D: .
J: TRBJ2-7

CDR3: CASTELAGPTYEQYF
DNA: TGTGCCAGCACCGAGCTAGCGGGACCGACCTACGAGCAGTACTTC
size: many
V: TRBV6-2/TRBV6-3
D: TRBD2
J: TRBJ2-7

CDR3: CASSLRGRQETQYF
DNA: TGTGCCAGCAGTTTGAGAGGTCGGCAAGAGACCCAGTACTTC
size: few
V: TRBV28
D: .
J: TRBJ2-5

CDR3: CASSFQFYEQYF
DNA: TGTGCCAGCAGTTTTCAGTTCTACGAGCAGTACTTC
size: .
V: TRBV28
D: .
J: TRBJ2-7

CDR3: CASSPTRSYNEQFF
DNA: TGTGCCAGCAGTCCGACGCGCTCCTACAATGAGCAGTTCTTC
size: few
V: TRBV28
D: .
J: TRBJ2-1

CDR3: CASSQAATRTDTQYF
DNA: TGTGCCAGCAGCCAAGCGGCCACCCGCACAGATACGCAGTATTTT
size: few
V: TRBV3-1
D: .
J: TRBJ2-3

CDR3: CAWSVGWVGGSRETQYF
DNA: TGTGCCTGGAGTGTAGGTTGGGTCGGAGGGAGCAGAGAGACCCAGTACTTC
size: few
V: TRBV30
D: .
J: TRBJ2-5

CDR3: CSVGQGDMNTEAFF
DNA: TGCAGCGTTGGACAGGGCGATATGAACACTGAAGCTTTCTTT
size: many
V: TRBV29-1
D: TRBD1
J: TRBJ1-1

CDR3: CASGPTPQYF
DNA: TGTGCCAGCGGCCCGACGCCCCAGTACTTC
size: .
V: TRBV28
D: .
J: TRBJ2-5

CDR3: CASSPQRGLNTGELFF
DNA: TGTGCCAGCAGCCCTCAGCGGGGGTTGAACACCGGGGAGCTGTTTTTT
size: .
V: TRBV6-6
D: TRBD2
J: TRBJ2-2

CDR3: CASSTGQGGFEKLFF
DNA: TGTGCCAGCAGCACTGGACAGGGTGGATTTGAAAAACTGTTTTTT
size: few
V: TRBV5-5
D: TRBD1
J: TRBJ1-4

CDR3: CASSLPTGTSLPYNEQFF
DNA: TGTGCCAGCAGCTTACCCACCGGGACTAGCCTACCCTACAATGAGCAGTTCTTC
size: .
V: TRBV7-6
D: TRBD2
J: TRBJ2-1

CDR3: CASSQAKGQGYEQYF
DNA: TGTGCCAGCAGCCAAGCTAAGGGACAGGGTTACGAGCAGTACTTC
size: .
V: TRBV3-1
D: TRBD1
J: TRBJ2-7

CDR3: CATSLTSGPDNEQFF
DNA: TGTGCCACCAGTCTGACTAGCGGGCCGGACAATGAGCAGTTCTTC
size: .
V: TRBV24-1
D: TRBD2
J: TRBJ2-1

CDR3: CSVDPTGFNTEAFF
DNA: TGCAGCGTAGATCCGACAGGGTTCAACACTGAAGCTTTCTTT
size: .
V: TRBV29-1
D: TRBD1
J: TRBJ1-1

CDR3: CASSIVGTGGNEQFF
DNA: TGTGCCAGTAGTATAGTAGGGACAGGGGGCAATGAGCAGTTCTTC
size: few
V: TRBV19
D: TRBD1
J: TRBJ2-1

CDR3: CASRTGQGVTAQHF
DNA: TGTGCCAGTAGGACGGGACAGGGGGTAACGGCCCAGCATTTT
size: few
V: TRBV19
D: TRBD1
J: TRBJ1-5

CDR3: CSAEQGAIAEAFF
DNA: TGCAGTGCTGAACAGGGGGCTATAGCTGAAGCTTTCTTT
size: few
V: TRBV20-1
D: TRBD1
J: TRBJ1-1

CDR3: CASSRRTSGNYEQYF
DNA: TGCGCCAGCAGCAGGAGGACTAGCGGGAACTACGAGCAGTACTTC
size: many
V: TRBV4-3
D: TRBD2
J: TRBJ2-7

CDR3: CASSLGLAGSTDTQYF
DNA: TGCGCCAGCAGCTTGGGTCTAGCGGGTTCCACAGATACGCAGTATTTT
size: .
V: TRBV5-1
D: TRBD2
J: TRBJ2-3

CDR3: CASSLGGHPQETQYF
DNA: TGTGCCAGCAGCTTGGGGGGCCATCCCCAAGAGACCCAGTACTTC
size: few
V: TRBV5-5
D: .
J: TRBJ2-5

CDR3: CASSLFGTGGQETQYF
DNA: TGTGCCAGCAGTCTATTCGGGACAGGGGGTCAAGAGACCCAGTACTTC
size: few
V: TRBV6-2/TRBV6-3
D: TRBD1
J: TRBJ2-5

CDR3: CASSYVPTASSGNTIYF
DNA: TGTGCCAGCAGTTATGTCCCGACAGCCTCCTCTGGAAACACCATATATTTT
size: few
V: TRBV6-5
D: .
J: TRBJ1-3

CDR3: CASSPEPRGDTQYF
DNA: TGTGCCAGCAGCCCCGAACCCCGCGGAGATACGCAGTATTTT
size: .
V: TRBV7-2
D: .
J: TRBJ2-3

CDR3: CASSLVLGRAGANVLTF
DNA: TGTGCCAGCAGCTTAGTTTTGGGGAGAGCTGGGGCCAACGTCCTGACTTTC
size: .
V: TRBV7-2
D: .
J: TRBJ2-6

CDR3: CASSSLGTQGETQYF
DNA: TGTGCCAGCAGTTCACTAGGGACACAGGGAGAGACCCAGTACTTC
size: few
V: TRBV27
D: .
J: TRBJ2-5

CDR3: CASSGLSGGRYEQYF
DNA: TGTGCCAGCAGCGGTCTTTCGGGGGGCCGATACGAGCAGTACTTC
size: few
V: TRBV7-9
D: .
J: TRBJ2-7

CDR3: CASGDTYTEAFF
DNA: TGTGCCAGCGGGGATACTTACACTGAAGCTTTCTTT
size: .
V: TRBV9
D: .
J: TRBJ1-1

CDR3: CASSFWATSNQPQHF
DNA: TGTGCCAGCAGTTTTTGGGCGACCAGCAATCAGCCCCAGCATTTT
size: many
V: TRBV28
D: .
J: TRBJ1-5

CDR3: CASSSGTISYEQYF
DNA: TGCGCCAGCAGCTCCGGGACTATCTCTTACGAGCAGTACTTC
size: .
V: TRBV5-1
D: TRBD2
J: TRBJ2-7

CDR3: CSVARTGNTEAFF
DNA: TGCAGCGTTGCTAGGACAGGGAACACTGAAGCTTTCTTT
size: many
V: TRBV29-1
D: TRBD1
J: TRBJ1-1

CDR3: CASSPGTSGRLILGELFF
DNA: TGTGCCAGCAGTCCTGGGACTAGCGGGAGATTAATTCTCGGGGAGCTGTTTTTT
size: few
V: TRBV12-3/TRBV12-4
D: TRBD2
J: TRBJ2-2

CDR3: CSVLAASTDTQYF
DNA: TGCAGCGTCCTAGCGGCTAGCACAGATACGCAGTATTTT
size: few
V: TRBV29-1
D: TRBD2
J: TRBJ2-3

CDR3: CATSDATSGVYNEQFF
DNA: TGTGCCACCAGTGATGCCACTAGCGGGGTTTACAATGAGCAGTTCTTC
size: few
V: TRBV24-1
D: TRBD2
J: TRBJ2-1

CDR3: CASPTAGGPETQYF
DNA: TGTGCCAGCCCGACAGCGGGAGGGCCGGAGACCCAGTACTTC
size: .
V: TRBV2
D: TRBD2
J: TRBJ2-5

CDR3: CASSPGTGGSYNEQFF
DNA: TGTGCCAGCAGCCCAGGGACCGGAGGCTCCTACAATGAGCAGTTCTTC
size: few
V: TRBV7-9
D: .
J: TRBJ2-1

CDR3: CASSQGGLSYEQYF
DNA: TGTGCCAGCAGCCAAGGGGGTTTAAGCTACGAGCAGTACTTC
size: .
V: TRBV4-2
D: .
J: TRBJ2-7

CDR3: CSASWGTADTQYF
DNA: TGCAGTGCTAGTTGGGGGACAGCAGATACGCAGTATTTT
size: .
V: TRBV20-1
D: TRBD1
J: TRBJ2-3

CDR3: CASSLRRGAVADTQYF
DNA: TGTGCCAGCAGCCTCCGAAGGGGAGCGGTCGCAGATACGCAGTATTTT
size: few
V: TRBV3-1
D: .
J: TRBJ2-3

CDR3: CASSLWSRGETQYF
DNA: TGTGCCAGCAGTTTATGGTCTAGAGGGGAGACCCAGTACTTC
size: few
V: TRBV27
D: .
J: TRBJ2-5